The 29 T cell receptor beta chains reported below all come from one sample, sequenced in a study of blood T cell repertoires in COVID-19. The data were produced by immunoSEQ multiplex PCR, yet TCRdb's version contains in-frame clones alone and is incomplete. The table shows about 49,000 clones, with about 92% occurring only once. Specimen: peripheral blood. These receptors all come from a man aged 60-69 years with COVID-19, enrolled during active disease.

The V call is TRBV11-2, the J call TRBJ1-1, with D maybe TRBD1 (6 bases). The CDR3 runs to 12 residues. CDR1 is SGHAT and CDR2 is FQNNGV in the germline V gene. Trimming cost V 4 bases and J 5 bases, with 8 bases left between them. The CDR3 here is CASSSGTTEAFF. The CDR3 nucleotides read TGTGCCAGCAGCTCGGGGACAACTGAAGCTTTCTTT.

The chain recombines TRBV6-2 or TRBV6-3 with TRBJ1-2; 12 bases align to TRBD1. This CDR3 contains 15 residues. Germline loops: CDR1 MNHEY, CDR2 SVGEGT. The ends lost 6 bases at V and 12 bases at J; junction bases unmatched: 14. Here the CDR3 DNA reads TGTGCCAGCAGCGTAACATCTGGGACAGGGGGCGGACACACCTTC. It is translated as CASSVTSGTGGGHTF.

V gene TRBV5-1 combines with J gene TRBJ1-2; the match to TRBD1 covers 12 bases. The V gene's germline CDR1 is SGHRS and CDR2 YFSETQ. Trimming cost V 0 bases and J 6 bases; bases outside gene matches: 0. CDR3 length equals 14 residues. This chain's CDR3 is CASSLGDRGHGYTF. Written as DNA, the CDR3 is TGCGCCAGCAGCTTGGGGGACAGGGGGCATGGCTACACCTTC.

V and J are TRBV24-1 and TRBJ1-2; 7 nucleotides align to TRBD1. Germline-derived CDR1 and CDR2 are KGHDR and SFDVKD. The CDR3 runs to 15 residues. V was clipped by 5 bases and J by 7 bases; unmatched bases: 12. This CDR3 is CATSGVTGTGIGYTF. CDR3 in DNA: TGTGCCACCAGTGGCGTGACAGGGACCGGGATTGGCTACACCTTC.

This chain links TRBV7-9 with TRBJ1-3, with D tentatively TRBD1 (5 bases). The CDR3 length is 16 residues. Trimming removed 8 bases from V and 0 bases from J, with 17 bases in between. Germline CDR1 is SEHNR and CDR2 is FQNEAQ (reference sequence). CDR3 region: CASPAGPSNSGNTIYF. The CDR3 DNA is TGTGCCAGCCCCGCGGGACCCTCCAACTCTGGAAACACCATATATTTT.

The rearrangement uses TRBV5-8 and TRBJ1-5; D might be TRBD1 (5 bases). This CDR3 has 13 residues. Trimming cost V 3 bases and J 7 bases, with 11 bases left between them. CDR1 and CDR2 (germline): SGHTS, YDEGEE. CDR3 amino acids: CASSWGPGQPQHF. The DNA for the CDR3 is TGTGCCAGCAGCTGGGGCCCCGGACAGCCCCAGCATTTT.

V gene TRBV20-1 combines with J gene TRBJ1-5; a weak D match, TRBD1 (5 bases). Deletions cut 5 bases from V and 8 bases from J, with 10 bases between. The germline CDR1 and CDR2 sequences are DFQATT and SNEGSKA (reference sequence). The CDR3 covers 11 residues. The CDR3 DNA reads TGCAGTGCTCGGGGGAGCAAGCCCCAGCATTTT. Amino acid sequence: CSARGSKPQHF.

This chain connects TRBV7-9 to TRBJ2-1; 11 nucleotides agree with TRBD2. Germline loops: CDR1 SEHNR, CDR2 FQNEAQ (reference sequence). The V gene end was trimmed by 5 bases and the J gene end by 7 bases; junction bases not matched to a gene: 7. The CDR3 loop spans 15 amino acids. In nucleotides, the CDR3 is TGTGCCAGCAGCCCGCGACTAGCGGGGAAAAATGAGCAGTTCTTC. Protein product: CASSPRLAGKNEQFF. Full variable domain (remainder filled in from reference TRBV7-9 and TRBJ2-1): DTGVSQNPRHKITKRGQNVTFRCDPISEHNRLYWYRQTLGQGPEFLTYFQNEAQLEKSRLLSDRFSAERPKGSFSTLEIQRTEQGDSAMYLCASSPRLAGKNEQFFGPGTRLTVL.

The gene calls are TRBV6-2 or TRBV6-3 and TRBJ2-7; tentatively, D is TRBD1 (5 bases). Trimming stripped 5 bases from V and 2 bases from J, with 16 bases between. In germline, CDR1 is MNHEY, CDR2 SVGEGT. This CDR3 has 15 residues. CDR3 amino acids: CASSQSRQIPYEQYF. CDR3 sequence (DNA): TGTGCCAGCAGTCAGAGTCGACAGATCCCCTACGAGCAGTACTTC.

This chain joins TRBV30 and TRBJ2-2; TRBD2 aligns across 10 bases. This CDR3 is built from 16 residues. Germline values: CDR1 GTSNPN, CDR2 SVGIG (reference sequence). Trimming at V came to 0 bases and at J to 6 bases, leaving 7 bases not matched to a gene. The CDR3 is CAWSVGTSVKSGELFF. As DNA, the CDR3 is TGTGCCTGGAGTGTGGGGACTAGCGTTAAGTCCGGGGAGCTGTTTTTT.

The CDR3 sequence: CASWGTSGYEQYF. The DNA of the CDR3 is TGTGCCAGCTGGGGGACTAGCGGCTACGAGCAGTACTTC. This chain joins TRBV5-4 and TRBJ2-7; 11 nucleotides agree with TRBD2. Germline V gene sequence: CDR1 SGHNT, CDR2 YYREEE (reference sequence). The ends lost 7 bases at V and 3 bases at J; junction bases unmatched: 3. The CDR3 loop spans 13 amino acids.

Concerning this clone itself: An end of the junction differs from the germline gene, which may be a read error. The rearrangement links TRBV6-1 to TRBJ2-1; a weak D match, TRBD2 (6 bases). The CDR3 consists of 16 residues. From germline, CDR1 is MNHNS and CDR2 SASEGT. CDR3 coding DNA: TGTGCCAGCAGGGAAGGAGGTGGGGGGAGTTACAATGAGCAGTTCTTC. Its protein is CASREGGGGSYNEQFF.

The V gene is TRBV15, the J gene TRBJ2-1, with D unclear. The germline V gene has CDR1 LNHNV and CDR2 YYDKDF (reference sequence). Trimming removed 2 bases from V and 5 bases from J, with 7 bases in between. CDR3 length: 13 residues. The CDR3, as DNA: TGTGCCACCAGCAGACAACTGAACAATGAGCAGTTCTTC. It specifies CATSRQLNNEQFF.

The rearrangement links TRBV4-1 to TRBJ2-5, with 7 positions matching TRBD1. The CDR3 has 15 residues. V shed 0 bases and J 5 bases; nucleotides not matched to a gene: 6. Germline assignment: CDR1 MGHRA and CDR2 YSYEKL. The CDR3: CASSQDGGQWETQYF. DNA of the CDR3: TGCGCCAGCAGCCAAGATGGGGGACAGTGGGAGACCCAGTACTTC.

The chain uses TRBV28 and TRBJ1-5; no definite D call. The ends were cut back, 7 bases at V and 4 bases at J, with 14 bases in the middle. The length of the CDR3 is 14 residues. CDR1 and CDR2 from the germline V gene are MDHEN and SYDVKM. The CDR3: CASTVAGVNQPQHF. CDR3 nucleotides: TGTGCCAGCACCGTCGCCGGGGTTAATCAGCCCCAGCATTTT.

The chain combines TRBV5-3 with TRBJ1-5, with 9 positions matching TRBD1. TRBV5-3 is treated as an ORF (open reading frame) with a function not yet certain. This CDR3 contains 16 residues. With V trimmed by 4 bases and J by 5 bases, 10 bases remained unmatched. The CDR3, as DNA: TGTGCCAGAAGCCACGGACAGGGGCCCTCCTATCAGCCCCAGCATTTT. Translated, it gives CARSHGQGPSYQPQHF.

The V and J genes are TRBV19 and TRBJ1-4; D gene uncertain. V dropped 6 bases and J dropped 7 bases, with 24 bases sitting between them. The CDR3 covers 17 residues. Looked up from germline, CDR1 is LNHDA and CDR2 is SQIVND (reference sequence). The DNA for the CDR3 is TGTGCCAGTAGACTTCACCATCGGGAGAATAGTGGTGAAAAACTGTTTTTT. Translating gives CASRLHHRENSGEKLFF. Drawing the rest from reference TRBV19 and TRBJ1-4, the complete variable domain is DGGITQSPKYLFRKEGQNVTLSCEQNLNHDAMYWYRQDPGQGLRLIYYSQIVNDFQKGDIAEGYSVSREKKESFPLTVTSAQKNPTAFYLCASRLHHRENSGEKLFFGSGTQLSVL.

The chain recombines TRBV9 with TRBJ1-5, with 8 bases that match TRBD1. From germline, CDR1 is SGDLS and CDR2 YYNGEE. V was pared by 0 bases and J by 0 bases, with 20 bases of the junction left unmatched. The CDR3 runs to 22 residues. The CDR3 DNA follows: TGTGCCAGCAGCGTAGAGGTCCATGGGACAGGAGACCTGAGGGTTAGCAATCAGCCCCAGCATTTT. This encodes CASSVEVHGTGDLRVSNQPQHF.

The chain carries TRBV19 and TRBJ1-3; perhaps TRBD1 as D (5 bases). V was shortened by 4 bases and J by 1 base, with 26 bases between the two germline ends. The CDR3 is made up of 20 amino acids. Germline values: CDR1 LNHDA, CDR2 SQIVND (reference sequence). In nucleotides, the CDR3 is TGTGCCAGTAGTACACACCTCTCATTTACAGGTGTCAGGTCTGGAAACACCATATATTTT. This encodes CASSTHLSFTGVRSGNTIYF.

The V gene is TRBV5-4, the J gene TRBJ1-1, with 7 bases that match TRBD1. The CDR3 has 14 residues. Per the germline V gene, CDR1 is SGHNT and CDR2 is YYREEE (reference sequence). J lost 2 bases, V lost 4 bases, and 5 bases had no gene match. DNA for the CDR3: TGTGCCAGCAGCGTGGGACAGCCAAACACTGAAGCTTTCTTT. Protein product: CASSVGQPNTEAFF. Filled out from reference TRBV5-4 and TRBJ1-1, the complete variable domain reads ETGVTQSPTHLIKTRGQQVTLRCSSQSGHNTVSWYQQALGQGPQFIFQYYREEENGRGNFPPRFSGLQFPNYSSELNVNALELDDSALYLCASSVGQPNTEAFFGQGTRLTVV.

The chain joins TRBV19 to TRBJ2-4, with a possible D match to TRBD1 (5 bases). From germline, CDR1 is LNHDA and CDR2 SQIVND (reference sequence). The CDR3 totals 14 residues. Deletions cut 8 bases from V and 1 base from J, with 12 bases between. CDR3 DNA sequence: TGTGCCAGTCGACAGTTTGGGGCCAAAAACATTCAGTACTTC. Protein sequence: CASRQFGAKNIQYF.

For the CDR3, the DNA is TGCGCCAGCAGCTTGGCCGTTGGCGGGAGCGCTTACAATGAGCAGTTCTTC. Encoded protein: CASSLAVGGSAYNEQFF. The chain employs TRBV5-1 and TRBJ2-1; 7 nucleotides line up with TRBD2. The ends lost 0 bases at V and 4 bases at J; junction bases unmatched: 10. Germline-derived CDR1 and CDR2 are SGHRS and YFSETQ. The CDR3 has 17 residues.

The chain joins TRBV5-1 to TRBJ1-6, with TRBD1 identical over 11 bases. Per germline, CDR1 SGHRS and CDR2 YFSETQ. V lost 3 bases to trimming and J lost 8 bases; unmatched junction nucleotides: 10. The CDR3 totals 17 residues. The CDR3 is CASSSTLLGQGDSPLHF. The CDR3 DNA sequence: TGCGCCAGCAGCTCTACCCTCCTGGGACAGGGGGATTCACCCCTCCACTTT.

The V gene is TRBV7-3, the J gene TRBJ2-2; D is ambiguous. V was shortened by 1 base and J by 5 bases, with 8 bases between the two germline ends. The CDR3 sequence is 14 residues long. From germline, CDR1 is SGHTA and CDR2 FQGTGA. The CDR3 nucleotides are TGTGCCAGCAGCTTAAGGTCGACAACCGGGGAGCTGTTTTTT. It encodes CASSLRSTTGELFF.

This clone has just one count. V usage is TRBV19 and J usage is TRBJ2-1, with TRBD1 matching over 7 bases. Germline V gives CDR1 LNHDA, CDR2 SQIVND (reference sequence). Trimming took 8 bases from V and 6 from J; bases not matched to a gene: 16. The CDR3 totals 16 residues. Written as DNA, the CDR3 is TGTGCCAGTGGGGCAGGGCCGTCGTACAGGGGCAATGAGCAGTTCTTC. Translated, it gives CASGAGPSYRGNEQFF.

The CDR3 sequence: CASRRAVQETQYF. DNA of the CDR3: TGTGCCAGCAGGAGAGCGGTGCAAGAGACCCAGTACTTC. The chain carries TRBV12-3 or TRBV12-4 and TRBJ2-5, with TRBD2 as a possible D gene (5 bases). Trimming left V 6 bases short and J 2 bases short, with 10 bases between. The CDR3 is 13 residues long.

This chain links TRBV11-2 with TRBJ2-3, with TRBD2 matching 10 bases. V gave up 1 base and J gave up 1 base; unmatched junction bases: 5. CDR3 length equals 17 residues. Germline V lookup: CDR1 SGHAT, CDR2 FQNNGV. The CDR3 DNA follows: TGTGCCAGCAGCTTAGGATCCAGCGGGGGGGGCACAGATACGCAGTATTTT. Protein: CASSLGSSGGGTDTQYF.

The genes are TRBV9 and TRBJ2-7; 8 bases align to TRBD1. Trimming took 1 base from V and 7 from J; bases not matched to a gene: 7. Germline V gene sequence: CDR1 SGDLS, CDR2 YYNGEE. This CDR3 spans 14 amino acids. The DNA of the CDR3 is TGTGCCAGCAGCGTAACGGACAGGGTCCAAGAGCAGTACTTC. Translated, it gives CASSVTDRVQEQYF.

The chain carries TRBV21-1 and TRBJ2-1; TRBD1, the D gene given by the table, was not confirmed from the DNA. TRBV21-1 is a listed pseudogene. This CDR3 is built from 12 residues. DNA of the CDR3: TGTGCCAGCACTCGATACAGGGACATGTTGTTCTTC. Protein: CASTRYRDMLFF.